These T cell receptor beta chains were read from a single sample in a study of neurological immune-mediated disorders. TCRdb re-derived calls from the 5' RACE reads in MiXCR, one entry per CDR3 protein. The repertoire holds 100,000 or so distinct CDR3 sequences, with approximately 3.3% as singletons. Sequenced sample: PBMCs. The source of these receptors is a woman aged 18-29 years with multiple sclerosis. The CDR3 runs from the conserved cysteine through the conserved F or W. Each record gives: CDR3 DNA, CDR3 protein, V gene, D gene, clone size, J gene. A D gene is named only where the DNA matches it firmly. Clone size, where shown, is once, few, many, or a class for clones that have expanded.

DNA: TGTGCCAGCAGCTCAGTGTCCGGGAGGGCCGGCGAGCAGTACTTC
CDR3: CASSSVSGRAGEQYF
V: TRBV7-2
D: TRBD2
size: many
J: TRBJ2-7

DNA: TGTGCCAGCAGTTTAGGGACTAGCGGGAGAAGCGGGGAGCTGTTTTTT
CDR3: CASSLGTSGRSGELFF
V: TRBV28
D: TRBD2
size: many
J: TRBJ2-2

DNA: TGTGCCAGCAGCCGCACCGGACAGGGCGGCGGCTACACCTTC
CDR3: CASSRTGQGGGYTF
V: TRBV5-6
D: TRBD1
size: NA
J: TRBJ1-2

DNA: TGCGCCAGCAGCTTGGGGGACACAAGTCCCGGGGAGCTGTTTTTT
CDR3: CASSLGDTSPGELFF
V: TRBV5-1
D: NA
size: NA
J: TRBJ2-2

DNA: TGTGCCAGCAGCCGGACAGGGGCAAATTTCGAAAAACTGTTTTTT
CDR3: CASSRTGANFEKLFF
V: TRBV12-3/TRBV12-4
D: TRBD1
size: many
J: TRBJ1-4

DNA: TGTGCCAGTACTGATGAAAATCAGCCCCAGCATTTT
CDR3: CASTDENQPQHF
V: TRBV19
D: NA
size: many
J: TRBJ1-5

DNA: TGCGCCAGCTGGGACAGTCACCAGAAAGAGGAAAAACTGTTTTTT
CDR3: CASWDSHQKEEKLFF
V: TRBV10-1
D: TRBD1
size: many
J: TRBJ1-4

DNA: TGCAGTGCCGAGACGGGGGGTAACTATGGCTACACCTTC
CDR3: CSAETGGNYGYTF
V: TRBV20-1
D: NA
size: many
J: TRBJ1-2

DNA: TGTGCCAGCAGCCAAAGCGGGAGTGGGGAGCAGTACTTC
CDR3: CASSQSGSGEQYF
V: TRBV7-6
D: TRBD2
size: many
J: TRBJ2-7

DNA: TGTGCCACCAGCGACAAGCGGGGGGGCCCGCCAGATACGCAGTATTTT
CDR3: CATSDKRGGPPDTQYF
V: TRBV15
D: TRBD2
size: many
J: TRBJ2-3

DNA: TGTGCCAGCAGCCCTAACGTTGTCTTTTCTGGGGCCAACGTCCTGACTTTC
CDR3: CASSPNVVFSGANVLTF
V: TRBV7-3
D: NA
size: many
J: TRBJ2-6

DNA: TGTGCCAGCAGTTACTTGGGCAGTCCGCAGATTAATGAAAAACTGTTTTTT
CDR3: CASSYLGSPQINEKLFF
V: TRBV6-5
D: NA
size: many
J: TRBJ1-4

DNA: TGCAGTGCTAGACGGCAGGGGGAGGGTTATGGCTACACCTTC
CDR3: CSARRQGEGYGYTF
V: TRBV20-1
D: TRBD1
size: NA
J: TRBJ1-2

DNA: TGCAGTGCTAGAAGGCAGCTAGCCAAAAACATTCAGTACTTC
CDR3: CSARRQLAKNIQYF
V: TRBV20-1
D: NA
size: many
J: TRBJ2-4

DNA: TGTGCCAGCAGCCCCCAGTCGGGACAGGTAACCTACGAGCAGTACTTC
CDR3: CASSPQSGQVTYEQYF
V: TRBV5-6
D: TRBD1
size: many
J: TRBJ2-7

DNA: TGCAGCGTTGGTTCAGGGGGAGGCTACGAGCAGTACTTC
CDR3: CSVGSGGGYEQYF
V: TRBV29-1
D: NA
size: many
J: TRBJ2-7

DNA: TGCAGTGCTAGGACCCAACGGGGCACAGATACGCAGTATTTT
CDR3: CSARTQRGTDTQYF
V: TRBV20-1
D: NA
size: many
J: TRBJ2-3

DNA: TGCGCCAGCAGCGAGGGACTTAGCACAGATACGCAGTATTTT
CDR3: CASSEGLSTDTQYF
V: TRBV5-1
D: NA
size: many
J: TRBJ2-3

DNA: TGCAGTGCCCCTCGGGCTAGCGGGAGGTCTACCTACGAGCAGTACTTC
CDR3: CSAPRASGRSTYEQYF
V: TRBV20-1
D: TRBD2
size: medium-sized
J: TRBJ2-7

DNA: TGCAGTGCTAGAGGGGCTAGTTCAGGGTATACGCAGTATTTT
CDR3: CSARGASSGYTQYF
V: TRBV20-1
D: NA
size: many
J: TRBJ2-3

DNA: TGTGCCAGCAGTCTCTATTCGTGGGGGTTTTTGGGCCGAAACACTGAAGCTTTCTTT
CDR3: CASSLYSWGFLGRNTEAFF
V: TRBV12-3/TRBV12-4
D: NA
size: many
J: TRBJ1-1

DNA: TGTGCCAGCACCTTTTTCGGAGGGTCGTTTTACACTGAAGCTTTCTTT
CDR3: CASTFFGGSFYTEAFF
V: TRBV12-3/TRBV12-4
D: NA
size: many
J: TRBJ1-1

DNA: TGTGCCAGCTCACCACAGGACAGCGCGAACACCGGGGAGCTGTTTTTT
CDR3: CASSPQDSANTGELFF
V: TRBV18
D: NA
size: few
J: TRBJ2-2

DNA: TGTGCCAGCAGACCCGTGGGTCAGGGAAACACCATATATTTT
CDR3: CASRPVGQGNTIYF
V: TRBV28
D: NA
size: many
J: TRBJ1-3

DNA: TGTGCCAGCAGCCGGAGTGGTGAAAAACTGTTTTTT
CDR3: CASSRSGEKLFF
V: TRBV3-1
D: NA
size: many
J: TRBJ1-4

DNA: TGTGCCAGCAGCTCCCAGGGGGCCTATAATTCACCCCTCCACTTT
CDR3: CASSSQGAYNSPLHF
V: TRBV7-9
D: TRBD1
size: many
J: TRBJ1-6

DNA: TGTGCCAGCAGTTCAAGGACAGGTCTGAACACTGAAGCTTTCTTT
CDR3: CASSSRTGLNTEAFF
V: TRBV6-5
D: TRBD1
size: many
J: TRBJ1-1

DNA: TGCAGTGCCCCCGGGCCAGTTGGTTACGAGCAGTACTTC
CDR3: CSAPGPVGYEQYF
V: TRBV20-1
D: NA
size: many
J: TRBJ2-7

DNA: TGTGCCAGCAGTGAAGCGTCGGGGAGTGGGGCCAACGTCCTGACTTTC
CDR3: CASSEASGSGANVLTF
V: TRBV6-1
D: NA
size: many
J: TRBJ2-6

DNA: TGTGCCAGCAGGGGAGGAAATTCACCCCTCCACTTT
CDR3: CASRGGNSPLHF
V: TRBV2
D: NA
size: many
J: TRBJ1-6

DNA: TGTGCCAGCAGCTTATTGGTTAGCCAAGAGACCCAGTACTTC
CDR3: CASSLLVSQETQYF
V: TRBV7-6
D: NA
size: many
J: TRBJ2-5

DNA: TGTGCCAGCTTAAAGACAGGGGGCGCGATGTACGAGCAGTACTTC
CDR3: CASLKTGGAMYEQYF
V: TRBV18
D: TRBD1
size: many
J: TRBJ2-7

DNA: TGCAGCGCTAGGAGGGATGAGATTAACACTGAAGCTTTCTTT
CDR3: CSARRDEINTEAFF
V: TRBV29-1
D: NA
size: many
J: TRBJ1-1

DNA: TGTGCCTGGAGTGTCGGGGGTTACGGCGAAAAACTGTTTTTT
CDR3: CAWSVGGYGEKLFF
V: TRBV30
D: NA
size: many
J: TRBJ1-4

DNA: TGCAGTGCTCTCGTCTTGGGGGCCAACAACAATGAGCAGTTCTTC
CDR3: CSALVLGANNNEQFF
V: TRBV20-1
D: NA
size: many
J: TRBJ2-1

DNA: TGTGCCATCAAATGGGGACTGAGTAACACCGGGGAGCTGTTTTTT
CDR3: CAIKWGLSNTGELFF
V: TRBV10-3
D: NA
size: many
J: TRBJ2-2

DNA: TGCAGTGCTAGAGAGGGGGTGTGGGGCGGGAAAGCTTTCTTT
CDR3: CSAREGVWGGKAFF
V: TRBV20-1
D: NA
size: many
J: TRBJ1-1

DNA: TGTGCCAGCAGCTTGGGAACTAGCGGGAGCTCCTACGAGCAGTACTTC
CDR3: CASSLGTSGSSYEQYF
V: TRBV5-4
D: TRBD2
size: few
J: TRBJ2-7

DNA: TGTGCCAGCACCCGAAGGGAGACTGAAGCTTTCTTT
CDR3: CASTRRETEAFF
V: TRBV11-2
D: NA
size: few
J: TRBJ1-1

DNA: TGCAGTGCTAGAGATCAGGGCGCGGGTAATGAAAAACTGTTTTTT
CDR3: CSARDQGAGNEKLFF
V: TRBV20-1
D: NA
size: many
J: TRBJ1-4

DNA: TGCGCCAGCAGCTTGGTTCGGACAGCTAGCTCCTACAATGAGCAGTTCTTC
CDR3: CASSLVRTASSYNEQFF
V: TRBV5-1
D: NA
size: many
J: TRBJ2-1

DNA: TGTGCCAGCATCGTTGGTTTAGGGCAGGCGAACACTGAAGCTTTCTTT
CDR3: CASIVGLGQANTEAFF
V: TRBV6-1
D: NA
size: many
J: TRBJ1-1

DNA: TGTGCCAGCAGTCCTCGGCGAGGCCAGGGTTCACCCCTCCACTTT
CDR3: CASSPRRGQGSPLHF
V: TRBV7-2
D: NA
size: many
J: TRBJ1-6

DNA: TGCAGTGCTAGAGATCCACTCTACAATGAGCAGTTCTTC
CDR3: CSARDPLYNEQFF
V: TRBV20-1
D: NA
size: many
J: TRBJ2-1

DNA: TGCGCCAGCAGCCACCGACAGGGTGATTACGAGCAGTACTTC
CDR3: CASSHRQGDYEQYF
V: TRBV4-3
D: TRBD1
size: many
J: TRBJ2-7

DNA: TGTGCCACCAAGCGCGGTAGCACAGATACGCAGTATTTT
CDR3: CATKRGSTDTQYF
V: TRBV6-5
D: NA
size: NA
J: TRBJ2-3

DNA: TGCAGTGCGCTAGCGAACAATGAGCAGTTCTTC
CDR3: CSALANNEQFF
V: TRBV20-1
D: NA
size: many
J: TRBJ2-1

DNA: TGCGCCAGCAGCCCGGGACTATCATTTAACACAGATACGCAGTATTTT
CDR3: CASSPGLSFNTDTQYF
V: TRBV5-1
D: TRBD2
size: many
J: TRBJ2-3

DNA: TGCAGTGCTAGGGGTAGTGGGGCCTCCGGGGAGCTGTTTTTT
CDR3: CSARGSGASGELFF
V: TRBV20-1
D: NA
size: many
J: TRBJ2-2

DNA: TGTGCCAGCAGTTTAAGAACAGGCACAGATACGCAGTATTTT
CDR3: CASSLRTGTDTQYF
V: TRBV12-3/TRBV12-4
D: NA
size: many
J: TRBJ2-3

DNA: TGTGCCATCAGTGAGTCGCGGTCAGGGAATTCACCCCTCAACTTT
CDR3: CAISESRSGNSPLNF
V: TRBV10-3
D: NA
size: NA
J: TRBJ1-6

DNA: TGCAGCGTTGATCTAGCGGGGGTTTACAATGAGCAGTTCTTC
CDR3: CSVDLAGVYNEQFF
V: TRBV29-1
D: TRBD2
size: many
J: TRBJ2-1

DNA: TGCGCCAGCAGCTTGGAAGTAGGGTGGGATGAGCAGTTCTTC
CDR3: CASSLEVGWDEQFF
V: TRBV5-1
D: NA
size: many
J: TRBJ2-1

DNA: TGTGCCAGCAGCGGGACAGGGTGGGAGACCCAGTACTTC
CDR3: CASSGTGWETQYF
V: TRBV7-2
D: TRBD1
size: many
J: TRBJ2-5

DNA: TGTGCCAGCAGCTCAAATAATGGGGCCAACGTCCTGACTTTC
CDR3: CASSSNNGANVLTF
V: TRBV7-3
D: NA
size: many
J: TRBJ2-6